One TCR beta chain is described in this entry. This record belongs to a study of CD8+ T cells in alopecia areata. Per germline, CDR1 PRHDT and CDR2 FYEKMQ (reference sequence). Trimming removed 5 bases from V and 4 bases from J; junction bases left unmatched: 9. This CDR3 has 15 residues. Treatment: oral pan-JAK inhibitor, 5-10 mg twice daily. RNA, once extracted, was reverse transcribed into cDNA for use as the sequencing template. Generated by immunoSEQ multiplex PCR, the TCRdb table keeps only in-frame clones and is missing some. The sample yields fewer than 250,000 clones, around 65% seen once. V usage is TRBV13 and J usage is TRBJ2-3, with 7 bases lining up with TRBD2. This sequence originates from a human donor with alopecia areata. Sequenced material: CD4+ T cells sorted from blood, taken at week 4, from a patient treated with tofacitinib. CDR3 sequence: CASSVSGVRADTQYF. As DNA, the CDR3 is TGTGCCAGCAGCGTCAGCGGGGTTCGTGCAGATACGCAGTATTTT.